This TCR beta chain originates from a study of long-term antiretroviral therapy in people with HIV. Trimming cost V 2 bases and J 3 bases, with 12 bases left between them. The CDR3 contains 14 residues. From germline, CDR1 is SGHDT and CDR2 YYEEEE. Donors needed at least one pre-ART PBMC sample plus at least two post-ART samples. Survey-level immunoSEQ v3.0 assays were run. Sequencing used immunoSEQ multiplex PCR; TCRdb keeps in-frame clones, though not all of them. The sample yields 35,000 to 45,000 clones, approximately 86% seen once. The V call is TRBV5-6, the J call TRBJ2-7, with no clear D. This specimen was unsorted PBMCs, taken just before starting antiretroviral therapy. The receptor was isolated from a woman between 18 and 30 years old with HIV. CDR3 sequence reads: CASSFYPRSYEQYF. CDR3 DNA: TGTGCCAGCAGCTTTTACCCACGCAGCTACGAGCAGTACTTC.